This T cell receptor (beta chain) was found in a study of T cells in Graves' hyperthyroidism and ophthalmopathy. For ophthalmopathy patients, the Clinical Activity Score was at least 3 and the NOSPECS grade at least 4; duration was under 3 months. The ends were cut back, 0 bases at V and 7 bases at J, with 17 bases in the middle. The CDR3 runs 15 residues. Germline lookup yields CDR1 SGHRS and CDR2 YFSETQ. This clonotype was counted between two and nine times. As yet, its antigen is unknown. General study results and limits: A 13 V-J model separated ophthalmopathy from stable hyperthyroidism. Blood shared most expanded thyroid clonotypes above 0.001.

The TCR beta CDR3 regions underwent amplification using RNA transcripts as the source. The primer set for the first-round RT-PCR of the TCR CDR3 was HTBI. Via MiXCR, TCRdb re-called the multiplex PCR reads, giving one row per CDR3 protein. The repertoire holds 490,000 or so distinct CDR3 sequences, with around a fifth as singletons. Sequenced input: blood. The source is a woman in her 70s with Graves' ophthalmopathy. This chain links TRBV5-1 with TRBJ2-7; TRBD1 might be the D (7 bases). The CDR3 loop reads CASSLAQGGRGEQYF. DNA for the CDR3: TGCGCCAGCAGCTTGGCCCAGGGGGGAAGAGGAGAGCAGTACTTC.